What follows are 13 T cell receptor beta chains derived from one specimen sequenced in a study of cytomegalovirus exposure and HLA in healthy donors. Primers for the PCR totalled 60 Vbeta and 13 Jbeta. The table came from immunoSEQ multiplex PCR; TCRdb's copy has only in-frame clones and leaves some out. The repertoire holds around 120,000 clones, with about three quarters as singletons. The sample was PBMCs. Every receptor here comes from a woman in her twenties or thirties in good health and CMV-seropositive.

The chain uses TRBV7-5 and TRBJ2-2; the table gives TRBD1 as D, unverified against the DNA. TRBV7-5 is reported as a pseudogene. The CDR3 totals 14 residues. As DNA, the CDR3 is TGTGTCAGAAGCGCCAAACATGACACCGGGGAGCTGTTTTTT. This gives the protein CVRSAKHDTGELFF.

This clone was found a few times. The rearrangement links TRBV6-5 to TRBJ2-5; a weak D match, TRBD2 (5 bases). Trimming pared 7 bases from V and 7 bases from J, leaving 13 bases between. Germline V CDR1 and CDR2: MNHEY, SVGAGI. There are 12 residues in the CDR3. In nucleotides, the CDR3 is TGTGCCAGCAAGGACTCCCCAGGGACCCAGTACTTC. This gives the protein CASKDSPGTQYF.

The rearrangement joins TRBV28 to TRBJ2-1, with D maybe TRBD2 (6 bases). V dropped 5 bases and J dropped 9 bases, with 20 bases sitting between them. The length of the CDR3 is 15 residues. Germline lookup yields CDR1 MDHEN and CDR2 SYDVKM. The CDR3 DNA reads as TGTGCCAGCAGTGAATCTGCCGGGACTCGTCTTGAGCAGTTCTTC. It specifies CASSESAGTRLEQFF.

This sequence joins TRBV19 and TRBJ2-7; TRBD1 agrees at 7 bases. The junction had 9 bases not matched to a gene; V was cut back by 4 bases and J by 6 bases. Germline CDR1 is LNHDA and CDR2 is SQIVND (reference sequence). This CDR3 has 14 amino acids. The CDR3 protein is CASSTDPGGPEQYF. CDR3 nucleotides: TGTGCCAGTAGTACGGACCCAGGGGGTCCCGAGCAGTACTTC.

The chain employs TRBV5-5 and TRBJ2-5, with D maybe TRBD2 (5 bases). The CDR3 is made up of 16 amino acids. CDR1 and CDR2 from the germline V gene are SGHKS and YYEKEE (reference sequence). Trimming stripped 4 bases from V and 5 bases from J, with 21 bases between. CDR3 residues: CASSPFTGLAGETQYF. CDR3 DNA: TGTGCCAGCAGCCCCTTTACCGGGCTAGCCGGGGAGACCCAGTACTTC.

This chain links TRBV7-3 with TRBJ1-5; tentatively, D is TRBD1 (5 bases). Trimming took 5 bases from V and 3 from J, leaving 20 bases between them. The germline V gene has CDR1 SGHTA and CDR2 FQGTGA. The CDR3 has 17 residues. The CDR3 DNA follows: TGTGCCAGCAGCCTCGTCTCGACAGCCTACACCAATCAGCCCCAGCATTTT. It encodes CASSLVSTAYTNQPQHF.

The rearrangement joins TRBV6-5 to TRBJ2-1; TRBD1 agrees at 9 bases. V dropped 6 bases and J dropped 8; count of bases not matched to a gene: 5. Germline CDR1 is MNHEY and CDR2 is SVGAGI. There are 13 residues in the CDR3. The CDR3 sequence: CASRSGQGYEQFF. For the CDR3, the DNA is TGTGCCAGCAGATCGGGACAGGGATATGAGCAGTTCTTC.

In regard to this clone: The sample holds other DNA sequences that translate to the same CDR3. This chain joins TRBV29-1 and TRBJ1-2, with D possibly TRBD1 on 6 matching bases. This CDR3 region has 13 residues. Germline values: CDR1 SQVTM, CDR2 ANQGSEA. V gave up 4 bases and J gave up 5 bases, with 14 bases separating them. The CDR3 sequence is CSVGGGQGYGYTF. The CDR3 DNA reads TGCAGCGTTGGGGGGGGCCAGGGGTATGGCTACACCTTC. Together with reference TRBV29-1 and TRBJ1-2, the CDR3 gives the full variable domain: SAVISQKPSRDICQRGTSLTIQCQVDSQVTMMFWYRQQPGQSLTLIATANQGSEATYESGFVIDKFPISRPNLTFSTLTVSNMSPEDSSIYLCSVGGGQGYGYTFGSGTRLTVV.

The V gene is TRBV4-1, the J gene TRBJ1-1; 7 positions agree with TRBD1. Germline CDR1 MGHRA, CDR2 YSYEKL. The CDR3 runs 16 residues. Trimming cost V 0 bases and J 5 bases; bases outside gene matches: 9. As DNA, the CDR3 is TGCGCCAGCAGCCAAGATCGAGCAGGGGGAGTAACTGAAGCTTTCTTT. Protein product: CASSQDRAGGVTEAFF.

This sequence joins TRBV30 and TRBJ1-5; 8 bases match TRBD1. The CDR3 is 15 amino acids. The V gene end was trimmed by 2 bases and the J gene end by 6 bases; junction bases not matched to a gene: 9. Germline V gene data show CDR1 as GTSNPN and CDR2 as SVGIG (reference sequence). The CDR3 coding sequence is TGTGCCTGGAGTTACAAAGCAGGGGGCGGTCAGCCCCAGCATTTT. It specifies CAWSYKAGGGQPQHF.

This rearrangement joins TRBV2 to TRBJ2-1; 11 bases are a match to TRBD2. This CDR3 is 14 amino acids long. Germline-derived CDR1 and CDR2 are SNHLY and FYNNEI. The trim removed 9 bases at V and 4 bases at J, leaving 5 bases unmatched. This CDR3 is CASGGTSGYNEQFF. The DNA of the CDR3 is TGTGCCAGTGGGGGGACTAGCGGTTACAATGAGCAGTTCTTC. Filled out from reference TRBV2 and TRBJ2-1, the complete variable domain reads EPEVTQTPSHQVTQMGQEVILRCVPISNHLYFYWYRQILGQKVEFLVSFYNNEISEKSEIFDDQFSVERPDGSNFTLKIRSTKLEDSAMYFCASGGTSGYNEQFFGPGTRLTVL.

The gene calls are TRBV5-1 and TRBJ1-1; the D gene is possibly TRBD1 (6 bases). The V and J ends lost 1 base and 1 base respectively, with 11 bases between them. The CDR3 covers 15 residues. CDR1 and CDR2 from the germline V gene are SGHRS and YFSETQ. The CDR3 is CASSLLGQSNTEAFF. The CDR3 DNA reads as TGCGCCAGCAGCTTGCTCGGACAGTCGAACACTGAAGCTTTCTTT.

The chain has TRBV18 and TRBJ2-7; TRBD2 might be the D (6 bases). The CDR3 sequence is 13 residues long. CDR1 and CDR2 from the germline V gene are KGHSH and LQKENI. V lost 6 bases to trimming and J lost 6 bases, with 15 bases between them. The CDR3 bases are TGTGCCAGCTCCACAACCGGGGGTGGCGAGCAGTACTTC. Its protein product is CASSTTGGGEQYF.